The 31 T cell receptor beta chains presented below share a single source sample, sequenced in a study of cytomegalovirus exposure and HLA in healthy donors. It was with 60 Vbeta and 13 Jbeta primers that the PCR ran. Assay: immunoSEQ multiplex PCR; the TCRdb copy retains only in-frame clones and omits some. Of approximately 140,000 clones listed, over 60% are singletons. Sequenced input: PBMCs. The receptors derive from a man aged 40-49 years in good health and CMV-seropositive.

About this clone: Given the absence of the conserved phenylalanine or tryptophan at the CDR3 end, a read error is likely. The limits of the CDR3 on the DNA are not certain, so only TCRdb's listed CDR3 is given. The chain carries TRBV4-2 and TRBJ2-6; the tabulated D call, TRBD2, remains unverified against the DNA. The CDR3 region is 16 residues in length, termini included. Germline lookup yields CDR1 LGHNA and CDR2 YNFKEQ. The CDR3: CASSQDHRFGRPRGKN.

The chain uses TRBV5-1 and TRBJ2-1, with 11 bases that match TRBD2. V shed 0 bases and J 6 bases; nucleotides not matched to a gene: 2. CDR1 SGHRS and CDR2 YFSETQ come from the germline V gene. This CDR3 is built from 15 residues. CDR3 residues: CASSLAGTSGNEQFF. The CDR3 region has the DNA TGCGCCAGCAGCTTGGCCGGGACTAGCGGCAATGAGCAGTTCTTC.

The chain is built from TRBV5-1 and TRBJ2-1, with D possibly TRBD2 on 5 matching bases. There are 14 residues in the CDR3. In germline, CDR1 is SGHRS, CDR2 YFSETQ. V was cut by 1 base and J by 3 bases, with 8 bases left in between. The CDR3 DNA reads TGCGCCAGCAGCTTGCGGGCGGGCTACAATGAGCAGTTCTTC. Translated: CASSLRAGYNEQFF.

This chain joins TRBV28 and TRBJ2-7; 11 nucleotides agree with TRBD2. The trim removed 6 bases at V and 5 bases at J, leaving 18 bases unmatched. CDR1 MDHEN and CDR2 SYDVKM come from the germline V gene. CDR3 length: 18 amino acids. CDR3 residues: CASSPGLAETEGRNEQYF. The DNA for the CDR3 is TGTGCCAGCAGCCCGGGACTAGCGGAAACCGAAGGGAGGAACGAGCAGTACTTC.

The V gene is TRBV11-2, the J gene TRBJ2-2; D possibly corresponds to TRBD1 (5 bases). Trimming removed 0 bases from V and 4 bases from J, with 9 bases in between. The CDR3 has 15 residues. CDR1 and CDR2 (germline): SGHAT, FQNNGV. The CDR3 DNA reads TGTGCCAGCAGCTTAGACAGGGCGGCCACCGGGGAGCTGTTTTTT. It is translated as CASSLDRAATGELFF.

The table lists this clone with a few counts. The chain employs TRBV27 and TRBJ2-1; the D is unclear. The CDR3 contains 14 residues. The germline gives CDR1 MNHEY, CDR2 SMNVEV (reference sequence). V was trimmed by 7 bases and J by 6 bases, leaving 16 bases between them. The CDR3 loop is CASKRLGPSNEQFF. In DNA form, the CDR3 reads TGTGCCAGCAAACGGCTCGGCCCTAGCAATGAGCAGTTCTTC.

This clone was detected a few times. The chain employs TRBV28 and TRBJ2-7, with 9 bases fitting TRBD1. The junction had 10 bases not matched to a gene; V was cut back by 2 bases and J by 2 bases. Germline CDR1 MDHEN, CDR2 SYDVKM. The CDR3 contains 17 residues. CDR3 amino acids: CASSLLQSGQGTYEQYF. The CDR3 bases are TGTGCCAGCAGTTTACTCCAGTCGGGACAGGGAACCTACGAGCAGTACTTC.

CDR3 coding DNA: TGCAGCGTTGGCGGAGGGGAGACCGCAAGAAAGTTCTTC. Translating gives CSVGGGETARKFF. The chain carries TRBV29-1 and TRBJ2-1; D possibly corresponds to TRBD2 (6 bases). The length of the CDR3 is 13 residues. Trimming removed 4 bases from V and 14 bases from J, with 21 bases in between. Germline CDR1 and CDR2: SQVTM and ANQGSEA.

The chain combines TRBV7-9 with TRBJ2-5; weak D call: TRBD2 (6 bases). Trimming removed 1 base at V and 5 bases at J, with 14 bases between. The CDR3 length is 15 residues. Germline V gene data show CDR1 as SEHNR and CDR2 as FQNEAQ (reference sequence). The CDR3, as DNA: TGTGCCAGCAGCTTAGTGTCATATGGAGGGGAGACCCAGTACTTC. Residues: CASSLVSYGGETQYF.

This clone has a handful of counts. This chain joins TRBV5-4 and TRBJ2-3, with 9 bases aligning to TRBD2. This CDR3 region has 14 residues. The J segment lost 6 bases and the V segment lost 7 bases, leaving 9 bases of the junction unmatched. Germline-derived CDR1 and CDR2 are SGHNT and YYREEE (reference sequence). CDR3 coding DNA: TGTGCCAGCGCGGCGGGAGGGCCCAAGGATACGCAGTATTTT. Protein: CASAAGGPKDTQYF.

The gene calls are TRBV7-9 and TRBJ2-7; TRBD1 matches at 8 bases. Germline-derived CDR1 and CDR2 are SEHNR and FQNEAQ (reference sequence). Trimming removed 5 bases from V and 3 bases from J; junction bases left unmatched: 12. This CDR3 region has 16 residues. CDR3 protein: CASSPTPGGPNYEQYF. As DNA, the CDR3 is TGTGCCAGCAGCCCTACTCCAGGGGGCCCCAACTACGAGCAGTACTTC.

The sample holds a few counts of this clone. This sequence joins TRBV6-6 and TRBJ1-2, with no clear D. Germline lookup yields CDR1 MNHNY and CDR2 SVGAGI (reference sequence). V lost 2 bases to trimming and J lost 6 bases, with 10 bases between them. CDR3 length: 13 residues. Here the CDR3 DNA reads TGTGCCAGCAGTTACCGGGAGGGAAATGGCTACACCTTC. This encodes CASSYREGNGYTF.

This chain joins TRBV13 and TRBJ2-7; TRBD1 matches at 7 bases. The CDR3 contains 15 residues. The germline gives CDR1 PRHDT, CDR2 FYEKMQ (reference sequence). V shed 5 bases, J shed 0 bases, and the junction held 7 bases outside the gene matches. CDR3 sequence reads: CASSMTGWPSYEQYF. The CDR3 coding sequence is TGTGCCAGCAGCATGACAGGGTGGCCCTCCTACGAGCAGTACTTC.

V usage is TRBV9 and J usage is TRBJ2-1; no firm D call. The CDR3 runs 16 residues. Germline V gene sequence: CDR1 SGDLS, CDR2 YYNGEE. The V and J ends lost 4 bases and 0 bases respectively, with 14 bases between them. The CDR3 loop reads CASSPASPGSYNEQFF. The CDR3 DNA is TGTGCCAGCAGCCCCGCGTCCCCGGGCTCCTACAATGAGCAGTTCTTC.

The V call is TRBV7-2, the J call TRBJ2-1; weak D call: TRBD2 (6 bases). Germline CDR1 and CDR2: SGHTA and FQGNSA. The V end lost 8 bases, the J end lost 0 bases, and 11 bases lay between the germline ends. This CDR3 is built from 14 residues. Written as DNA, the CDR3 is TGTGCCAGCGGTAGCGGAGGCTCCTACAATGAGCAGTTCTTC. It encodes CASGSGGSYNEQFF.

This clone was recorded only once. The V and J genes are TRBV7-6 and TRBJ1-2, with D possibly TRBD1 on 6 matching bases. Trimming removed 8 bases at V and 0 bases at J, with 19 bases between. CDR3 length: 16 residues. CDR1 is SGHVS, CDR2 FNYEAQ, per germline. The CDR3 spells CASFSTGTKANYGYTF. The DNA of the CDR3 is TGTGCCAGCTTTTCTACCGGGACAAAAGCTAACTATGGCTACACCTTC. Supplemented by reference TRBV7-6 and TRBJ1-2, the full variable domain reads GAGVSQSPRYKVTKRGQDVALRCDPISGHVSLYWYRQALGQGPEFLTYFNYEAQQDKSGLPNDRFSAERPEGSISTLTIQRTEQRDSAMYRCASFSTGTKANYGYTFGSGTRLTVV.

For the CDR3, the DNA is TGTGCCAGCAGCCAAACGACAGGAAGATACACCGGGGAGCTGTTTTTT. Amino acids: CASSQTTGRYTGELFF. The chain links TRBV7-2 to TRBJ2-2; a weak D match, TRBD1 (6 bases). V lost 5 bases and J 3 bases, leaving 16 bases between the germline ends. The CDR3 consists of 16 residues. The V gene's germline CDR1 is SGHTA and CDR2 FQGNSA.

This chain connects TRBV5-8 to TRBJ2-1; 14 bases map to TRBD2. In germline, CDR1 is SGHTS, CDR2 YDEGEE. The CDR3 has 16 amino acids. The J segment lost 8 bases and the V segment lost 3 bases, leaving 7 bases of the junction unmatched. This CDR3 reads CASSWGLAGDMDEQFF. In nucleotides, the CDR3 is TGTGCCAGCAGCTGGGGACTAGCGGGAGATATGGATGAGCAGTTCTTC.

In regard to this clone: Germline is not matched at one junction end, which may reflect a read error. The rearrangement joins TRBV4-3 to TRBJ2-6; D perhaps matches TRBD1 (5 bases). The CDR3 has 17 amino acids. Germline CDR1 reads LGHNA; CDR2 reads YSLEER. Here the CDR3 DNA reads TGCGCCAGCAGCCAAGATGCAGGGAACTCTGGGGCCAACGGCCTGACTTTC. This sequence encodes CASSQDAGNSGANGLTF.

The chain is built from TRBV7-2 and TRBJ2-7, with D perhaps matching TRBD2 (5 bases). Trimming cost V 5 bases and J 2 bases, with 7 bases left between them. CDR1 and CDR2 (germline): SGHTA, FQGNSA. The CDR3 contains 12 residues. The CDR3 DNA is TGTGCCAGCAGCGGGCGGGCCTACGAGCAGTACTTC. This gives the protein CASSGRAYEQYF.

The chain carries TRBV4-1 and TRBJ1-1; D is possibly TRBD1 (6 bases). This CDR3 has 14 residues. Trimming took 3 bases from V and 4 from J, leaving 12 bases between them. Germline values: CDR1 MGHRA, CDR2 YSYEKL. CDR3 nucleotides: TGCGCCAGCAGCCATACTAGGGGGGGCACTGAAGCTTTCTTT. This encodes CASSHTRGGTEAFF.

The chain links TRBV9 to TRBJ2-2, with TRBD1 matching 9 bases. From germline, CDR1 is SGDLS and CDR2 YYNGEE. J gave up 13 bases and V 4 bases, and 17 bases lay outside the gene matches. The CDR3 has 16 amino acids. The chain's CDR3 is CASSSGTGLEPGRLFF. The CDR3 coding sequence is TGTGCCAGCAGCAGCGGGACAGGGTTAGAACCGGGGAGGCTGTTTTTT.

The chain carries TRBV5-4 and TRBJ2-5; TRBD1 aligns across 7 bases. V was clipped by 2 bases and J by 3 bases; unmatched bases: 4. The CDR3 totals 14 residues. The germline V gene has CDR1 SGHNT and CDR2 YYREEE (reference sequence). The CDR3 here is CASSLTGTEETQYF. The CDR3 DNA sequence: TGTGCCAGCAGCTTAACCGGGACAGAAGAGACCCAGTACTTC.

This clone was recorded a few times. V and J are TRBV27 and TRBJ2-1; 8 nucleotides line up with TRBD1. J lost 3 bases, V lost 9 bases, and 7 bases had no gene match. The CDR3 totals 14 residues. Germline V gives CDR1 MNHEY, CDR2 SMNVEV (reference sequence). CDR3 DNA sequence: TGTGCCAGTACAGGGGGGCGCAGCTACAATGAGCAGTTCTTC. Its protein is CASTGGRSYNEQFF.

The chain uses TRBV29-1 and TRBJ1-2, with 7 bases matching TRBD1. The junction had 1 base not matched to a gene; V was cut back by 5 bases and J by 4 bases. The CDR3 spans 11 residues. Germline lookup yields CDR1 SQVTM and CDR2 ANQGSEA. The CDR3 DNA reads as TGCAGCGTTTGGGACAGCTATGGCTACACCTTC. Protein: CSVWDSYGYTF.

The rearrangement uses TRBV4-3 and TRBJ1-1; 10 nucleotides align to TRBD1. J lost 0 bases, V lost 5 bases, and 12 bases had no gene match. This CDR3 has 18 amino acids. Germline assignment: CDR1 LGHNA and CDR2 YSLEER. The CDR3 sequence: CASSARTGQGELNTEAFF. The CDR3 bases are TGCGCCAGCAGCGCCCGGACAGGACAGGGGGAATTGAACACTGAAGCTTTCTTT.

The V call is TRBV6-6, the J call TRBJ1-5; D ambiguous. V was clipped by 2 bases and J by 15 bases, with 23 bases between them. CDR3 size: 15 residues. CDR1 MNHNY and CDR2 SVGAGI come from the germline V gene (reference sequence). CDR3 coding DNA: TGTGCCAGCAGTTACACTCCTCGAGATTCCAAGGAGGGGCATTTT. It codes for CASSYTPRDSKEGHF.

The chain uses TRBV11-2 and TRBJ2-3; no firm D call. Trimming stripped 3 bases from V and 6 bases from J, with 10 bases between. There are 13 residues in the CDR3. In germline, CDR1 is SGHAT, CDR2 FQNNGV. CDR3 protein: CASSFSPGDTQYF. The DNA of the CDR3 is TGTGCCAGCAGCTTTTCCCCCGGGGATACGCAGTATTTT.

This clone was seen ten or more times. This chain links TRBV9 with TRBJ2-3; D might be TRBD2 (7 bases). V gave up 4 bases and J gave up 2 bases, with 14 bases separating them. Germline assignment: CDR1 SGDLS and CDR2 YYNGEE. This CDR3 spans 15 amino acids. This CDR3 is CASSTGGGDTDTQYF. The CDR3 DNA sequence: TGTGCCAGCAGCACCGGCGGGGGCGACACAGATACGCAGTATTTT.

This chain joins TRBV7-9 and TRBJ1-5, with a possible D match to TRBD1 (6 bases). The CDR3 consists of 13 residues. Per germline, CDR1 SEHNR and CDR2 FQNEAQ (reference sequence). Trimming took 8 bases from V and 4 from J, leaving 12 bases between them. CDR3 DNA sequence: TGTGCCAGCCCAGGGGATCCTAATCAGCCCCAGCATTTT. Protein product: CASPGDPNQPQHF. Variable domain in full (rest from reference TRBV7-9 and TRBJ1-5): DTGVSQNPRHKITKRGQNVTFRCDPISEHNRLYWYRQTLGQGPEFLTYFQNEAQLEKSRLLSDRFSAERPKGSFSTLEIQRTEQGDSAMYLCASPGDPNQPQHFGDGTRLSIL.

The chain has TRBV9 and TRBJ1-1; unclear D gene. Germline lookup yields CDR1 SGDLS and CDR2 YYNGEE. The CDR3 runs 16 residues. The germline V and J ends were trimmed by 4 bases and 5 bases, with 21 bases remaining between them. The CDR3: CASSPLPTVSATEAFF. The CDR3 DNA sequence: TGTGCCAGCAGCCCCCTCCCAACAGTATCGGCTACTGAAGCTTTCTTT.